This TCR beta chain was observed in a study of neurological immune-mediated disorders. For the unsorted libraries, 2 million PBMCs stored at -80 C served as input. This clonotype showed up many times. The team produced cDNA through 5'RACE using 10-nucleotide random UMIs. The output of every sequencing run, over 200 million TCR-beta sequences, came from 15-18 subjects. TCRdb ran MiXCR on the 5' RACE reads and lists one entry per CDR3 protein. The sample carries 80,000 or so distinct CDR3 sequences, about 9% recorded once. Germline values: CDR1 SGHRS, CDR2 YFSETQ. Trimming cost V 5 bases and J 7 bases; bases outside gene matches: 10. The CDR3 runs to 15 residues.

The receptor was isolated from a man aged 45-65 years in good health. The J gene is TRBJ2-1, the V gene TRBV5-1, with 9 bases matching TRBD1. The sequencing input was PBMCs. CDR3 amino acids: CASSQRDRVMNEQFF. The CDR3 region has the DNA TGCGCCAGCAGTCAGCGGGACAGGGTCATGAATGAGCAGTTCTTC.